This T cell receptor (beta chain) was obtained from a study of cytomegalovirus exposure and HLA in healthy donors. The data were produced by immunoSEQ multiplex PCR, yet TCRdb's version contains in-frame clones alone and is incomplete. The sample yields around 70,000 clones, about 90% seen once. The germline CDR1 and CDR2 sequences are SGHRS and YFSETQ. Trimming shortened V by 7 bases and J by 1 base, and 11 bases separated the two germline ends. The CDR3 is 13 residues long. Turning to this clone: What it recognizes is unknown.

Study conclusions and caveats: Cytomegalovirus association was listed for around 170 TCR beta chains.

The sequence was collected from a man aged 18 to 30 in good health and CMV-seronegative. This rearrangement joins TRBV5-1 to TRBJ2-5, with D possibly being TRBD1 (5 bases). What was sequenced was PBMCs. In DNA form, the CDR3 reads TGCGCCAGCGATACAGGTGCCCAAGAGACCCAGTACTTC. Residues: CASDTGAQETQYF. Full variable domain (missing parts from reference TRBV5-1 and TRBJ2-5): KAGVTQTPRYLIKTRGQQVTLSCSPISGHRSVSWYQQTPGQGLQFLFEYFSETQRNKGNFPGRFSGRQFSNSRSEMNVSTLELGDSALYLCASDTGAQETQYFGPGTRLLVL.